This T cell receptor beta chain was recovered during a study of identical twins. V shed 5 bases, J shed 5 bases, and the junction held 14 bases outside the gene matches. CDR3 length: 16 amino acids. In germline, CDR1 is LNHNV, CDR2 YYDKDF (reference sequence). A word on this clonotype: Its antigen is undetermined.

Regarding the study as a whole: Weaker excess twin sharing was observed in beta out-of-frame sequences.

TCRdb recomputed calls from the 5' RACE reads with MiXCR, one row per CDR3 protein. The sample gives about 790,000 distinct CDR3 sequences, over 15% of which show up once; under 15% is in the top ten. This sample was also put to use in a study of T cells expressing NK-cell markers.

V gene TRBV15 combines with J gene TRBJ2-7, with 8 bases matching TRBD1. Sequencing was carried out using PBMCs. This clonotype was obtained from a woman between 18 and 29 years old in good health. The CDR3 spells CATSGDRTDLPDEQYF. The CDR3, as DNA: TGTGCCACCAGCGGGGACAGGACTGACCTCCCGGACGAGCAGTACTTC.